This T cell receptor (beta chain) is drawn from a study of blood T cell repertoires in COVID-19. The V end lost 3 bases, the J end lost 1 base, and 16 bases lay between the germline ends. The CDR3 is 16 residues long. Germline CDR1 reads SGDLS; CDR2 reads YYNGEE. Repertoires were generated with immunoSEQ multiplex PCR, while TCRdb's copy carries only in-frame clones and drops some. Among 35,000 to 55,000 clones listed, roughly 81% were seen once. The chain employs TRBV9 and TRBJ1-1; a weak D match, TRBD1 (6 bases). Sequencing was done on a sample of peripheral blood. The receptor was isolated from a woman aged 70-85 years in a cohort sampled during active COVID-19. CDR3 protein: CASSAAPGQKNTEAFF. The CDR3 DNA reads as TGTGCCAGCAGCGCAGCCCCCGGACAGAAGAACACTGAAGCTTTCTTT.